This TCR beta chain was observed in a study of siplizumab effects on memory and regulatory T cells. Study conclusions and caveats: Treg-derived clones made up an average of approximately 70% of mappable alloreactive CD4+ clones with siplizumab and over 25% in controls. The naive T cell population seemed more diverse than memory cells and seemed a major contributor to the alloresponse.

This CDR3 contains 13 residues. Germline loops: CDR1 SNHLY, CDR2 FYNNEI. Trimming stripped 2 bases from V and 3 bases from J, with 7 bases between. This clone occurred a few times. Antigen unknown. It was about 100,000 TCR templates that were assayed per sample. The repertoire was sequenced with immunoSEQ multiplex PCR; TCRdb's copy has only in-frame clones and lacks some. The profile shows some 88,000 clones, about 90% of them singletons. The sequencing input was CD4+ T cells sorted from blood. V is TRBV2 and J is TRBJ2-5; D is perhaps TRBD1 (5 bases). This sequence was found in a human donor in good health. CDR3 coding DNA: TGTGCCAGCAGTGAAATAGGGGAAGAGACCCAGTACTTC. Translating gives CASSEIGEETQYF.